These 16 T cell receptor beta chains originate from one sample sequenced in a study of cytomegalovirus exposure and HLA in healthy donors. The PCR contained 60 Vbeta and 13 Jbeta primers. Here immunoSEQ multiplex PCR was the method, and the copy in TCRdb shows in-frame clones only, minus some. Seen here are 150,000 to 200,000 clones, over 70% observed once, and the top ten hold roughly 7.3%. Sequenced input: PBMCs. These TCRs come from a male donor in good health and CMV-seropositive.

Written as DNA, the CDR3 is TGCGCCAGCAGCCCCGGGGTAGCGGGGATGAAGACCCAGTACTTC. It codes for CASSPGVAGMKTQYF. The chain links TRBV4-3 to TRBJ2-5, with TRBD2 matching 8 bases. Germline V gene sequence: CDR1 LGHNA, CDR2 YSLEER. The CDR3 covers 15 residues. Trimming took 4 bases from V and 6 from J; bases not matched to a gene: 10.

V is TRBV29-1 and J is TRBJ2-7, with TRBD1 matching over 7 bases. This CDR3 is 12 amino acids long. Germline loops: CDR1 SQVTM, CDR2 ANQGSEA. The V segment lost 7 bases and the J segment 2 bases; nucleotides outside the gene matches: 5. The CDR3: CSAWDRAYEQYF. The CDR3 DNA reads TGCAGCGCTTGGGACAGAGCCTACGAGCAGTACTTC.

The V gene is TRBV14, the J gene TRBJ1-1; 7 nucleotides line up with TRBD1. Losses at the gene ends were 4 bases for V and 1 base for J; bases not matched to a gene: 6. Germline lookup yields CDR1 SGHDN and CDR2 FVKESK. This CDR3 has 15 residues. This CDR3 is CASSPYRGQNTEAFF. CDR3 coding DNA: TGTGCCAGCAGCCCCTACAGGGGACAGAACACTGAAGCTTTCTTT. The variable domain in full, with the rest retrieved from reference TRBV14 and TRBJ1-1, is EAGVTQFPSHSVIEKGQTVTLRCDPISGHDNLYWYRRVMGKEIKFLLHFVKESKQDESGMPNNRFLAERTGGTYSTLKVQPAELEDSGVYFCASSPYRGQNTEAFFGQGTRLTVV.

V gene TRBV13 combines with J gene TRBJ2-3, with 11 bases lining up with TRBD2. Germline V CDR1 and CDR2: PRHDT, FYEKMQ (reference sequence). This CDR3 region has 15 residues. V shed 5 bases, J shed 7 bases, and the junction held 8 bases outside the gene matches. CDR3 nucleotide sequence: TGTGCCAGCAGCATTAGCGGGGGGGCCCCCAATACGCAGTATTTT. It specifies CASSISGGAPNTQYF. Full variable domain (rest looked up from reference TRBV13 and TRBJ2-3): AAGVIQSPRHLIKEKRETATLKCYPIPRHDTVYWYQQGPGQDPQFLISFYEKMQSDKGSIPDRFSAQQFSDYHSELNMSSLELGDSALYFCASSISGGAPNTQYFGPGTRLTVL.

A note on this clone: An end of the junction does not agree with germline; a read error may underlie this. The rearrangement joins TRBV7-9 to TRBJ1-1, with 10 nucleotides matching TRBD1. Germline V gene data show CDR1 as SEHNR and CDR2 as FQNEAQ (reference sequence). The CDR3 length is 16 residues. The CDR3 protein is CSSSDGGQGSNTEAFF. The CDR3 nucleotides are TGTTCCAGCAGCGACGGGGGACAGGGGTCCAACACTGAAGCTTTCTTT. Full variable domain (outside the CDR3, taken from reference TRBV7-9 and TRBJ1-1): DTGVSQNPRHKITKRGQNVTFRCDPISEHNRLYWYRQTLGQGPEFLTYFQNEAQLEKSRLLSDRFSAERPKGSFSTLEIQRTEQGDSAMYLCSSSDGGQGSNTEAFFGQGTRLTVV.

The chain links TRBV6-1 to TRBJ1-5; perhaps TRBD1 as D (6 bases). This CDR3 is built from 15 residues. Trimming cost V 1 base and J 7 bases, with 14 bases left between them. Germline CDR1 and CDR2: MNHNS and SASEGT. CDR3: CASSEGPGEGQPQHF. CDR3 nucleotides: TGTGCCAGCAGTGAAGGCCCAGGGGAGGGCCAGCCCCAGCATTTT.

In DNA, the CDR3 is TGTGCCAGCAGTTACGCTCTGACATCGGGATCAGCACCCCTCCACTTT. Translation: CASSYALTSGSAPLHF. The chain combines TRBV6-5 with TRBJ1-6; D gene ambiguous. The germline V gene encodes CDR1 MNHEY and CDR2 SVGAGI. V lost 2 bases and J lost 11, with 19 bases in between. The CDR3 is 16 amino acids.

In this sample, this clone turned up once. The rearrangement links TRBV4-1 to TRBJ2-1; D uncertain. This CDR3 region has 13 residues. Germline CDR1 is MGHRA and CDR2 is YSYEKL. V was trimmed by 3 bases and J by 7 bases, leaving 10 bases between them. Here the CDR3 DNA reads TGCGCCAGCAGCCAGAACCCCGGGAATGAGCAGTTCTTC. Translated: CASSQNPGNEQFF.

This chain uses TRBV6-1 with TRBJ1-4, with TRBD1 as a possible D gene (5 bases). This CDR3 has 15 residues. V was trimmed by 4 bases and J by 0 bases, leaving 9 bases between them. CDR1 MNHNS and CDR2 SASEGT come from the germline V gene. The CDR3 loop reads CASSGRQTTNEKLFF. The CDR3 DNA follows: TGTGCCAGCAGTGGCAGACAGACAACTAATGAAAAACTGTTTTTT.

J is TRBJ1-2 and V is TRBV7-6; D perhaps matches TRBD1 (5 bases). Germline loops: CDR1 SGHVS, CDR2 FNYEAQ. This CDR3 is built from 17 residues. V was shortened by 5 bases and J by 5 bases, with 24 bases between the two germline ends. The CDR3 DNA is TGTGCCAGCAGCCCTACCTTGGGGGGAAGGAGCGGGTATGGCTACACCTTC. Translated: CASSPTLGGRSGYGYTF.

This clone appeared a few times. J is TRBJ2-6 and V is TRBV5-1; the match to TRBD1 covers 7 bases. V was clipped by 3 bases and J by 0 bases; unmatched bases: 6. Germline CDR1 and CDR2: SGHRS and YFSETQ. This CDR3 contains 17 residues. CDR3 DNA sequence: TGCGCCAGCAGCTCGCTGACAGGGAGCTCTGGGGCCAACGTCCTGACTTTC. Amino acids: CASSSLTGSSGANVLTF.

The V and J genes are TRBV27 and TRBJ2-5; no reliable D call. The J call may be in error: the DNA end matches TRBJ2-7 better. The CDR3 sequence is 15 residues long. Germline-derived CDR1 and CDR2 are MNHEY and SMNVEV (reference sequence). The CDR3 DNA reads as TGTGCCAGCAGTTCGACCCCGCAGGCTACCTACGAGCAGTACTTC. This encodes CASSSTPQATYEQYF.

The chain employs TRBV5-6 and TRBJ1-6, with a tentative D call TRBD1 (5 bases). The CDR3 totals 15 residues. The V and J ends lost 4 bases and 9 bases respectively, with 17 bases between them. The germline gives CDR1 SGHDT, CDR2 YYEEEE. CDR3 DNA sequence: TGTGCCAGCAGCGCCCAAGCGGGGGGGTCTTCACCCCTCCACTTT. It translates to CASSAQAGGSSPLHF.

This chain joins TRBV27 and TRBJ1-4, with D perhaps TRBD1 (5 bases). The V gene's germline CDR1 is MNHEY and CDR2 SMNVEV (reference sequence). Trimming shortened V by 5 bases and J by 0 bases, and 13 bases separated the two germline ends. The CDR3 spans 16 residues. The DNA of the CDR3 is TGTGCCAGCAGTCTTTACGGACAAACAACTAATGAAAAACTGTTTTTT. Amino acids: CASSLYGQTTNEKLFF.

The V and J genes are TRBV6-6 and TRBJ1-2, with unresolved D. Germline values: CDR1 MNHNY, CDR2 SVGAGI (reference sequence). V lost 5 bases and J lost 4, with 8 bases in between. The length of the CDR3 is 12 residues. Written as DNA, the CDR3 is TGTGCCAGCAGTCCCGGGTCCTATGGCTACACCTTC. Its protein is CASSPGSYGYTF.

This rearrangement joins TRBV7-9 to TRBJ1-6, with a weak D call TRBD1 (5 bases). In germline, CDR1 is SEHNR, CDR2 FQNEAQ (reference sequence). V lost 2 bases and J 7 bases, leaving 15 bases between the germline ends. The length of the CDR3 is 16 residues. The CDR3: CASSLRGIDNNSPLHF. The CDR3 nucleotides are TGTGCCAGCAGCTTAAGGGGAATAGATAACAATTCACCCCTCCACTTT.